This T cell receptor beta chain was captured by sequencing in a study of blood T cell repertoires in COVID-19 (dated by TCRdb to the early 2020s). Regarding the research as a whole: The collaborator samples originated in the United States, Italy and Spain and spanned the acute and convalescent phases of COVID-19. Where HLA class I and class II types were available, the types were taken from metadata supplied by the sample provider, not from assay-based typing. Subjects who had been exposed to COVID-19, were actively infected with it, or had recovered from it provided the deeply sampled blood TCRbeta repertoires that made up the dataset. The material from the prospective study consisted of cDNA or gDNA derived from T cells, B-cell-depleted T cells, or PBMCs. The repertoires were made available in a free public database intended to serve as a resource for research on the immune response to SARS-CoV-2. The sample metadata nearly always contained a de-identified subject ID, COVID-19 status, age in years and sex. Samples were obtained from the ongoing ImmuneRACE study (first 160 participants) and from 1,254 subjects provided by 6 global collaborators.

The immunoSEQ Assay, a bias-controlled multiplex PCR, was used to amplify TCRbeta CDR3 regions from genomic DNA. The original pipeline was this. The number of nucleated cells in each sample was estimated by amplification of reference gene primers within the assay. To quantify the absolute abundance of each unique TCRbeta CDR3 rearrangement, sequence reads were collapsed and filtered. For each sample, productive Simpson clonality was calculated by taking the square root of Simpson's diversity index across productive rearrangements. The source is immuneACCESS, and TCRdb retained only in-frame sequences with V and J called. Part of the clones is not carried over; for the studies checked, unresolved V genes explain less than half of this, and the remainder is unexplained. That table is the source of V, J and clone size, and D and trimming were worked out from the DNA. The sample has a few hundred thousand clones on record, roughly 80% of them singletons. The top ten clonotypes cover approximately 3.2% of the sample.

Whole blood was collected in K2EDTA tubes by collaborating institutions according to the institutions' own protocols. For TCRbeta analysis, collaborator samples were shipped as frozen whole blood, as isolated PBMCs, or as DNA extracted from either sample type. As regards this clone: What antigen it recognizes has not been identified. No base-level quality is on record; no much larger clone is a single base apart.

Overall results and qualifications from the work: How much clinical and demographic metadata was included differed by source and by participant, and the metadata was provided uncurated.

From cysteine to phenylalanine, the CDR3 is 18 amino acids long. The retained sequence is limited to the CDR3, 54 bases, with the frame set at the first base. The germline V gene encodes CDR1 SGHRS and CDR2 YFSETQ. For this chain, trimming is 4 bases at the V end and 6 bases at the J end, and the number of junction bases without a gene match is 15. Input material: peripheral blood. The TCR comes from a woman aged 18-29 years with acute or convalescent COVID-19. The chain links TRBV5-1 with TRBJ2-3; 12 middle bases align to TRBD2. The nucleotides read TGCGCCAGCAGCAGGAGGGGCGGACTAGCGGGACCAGCGGATACGCAGTATTTT. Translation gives CASSRRGGLAGPADTQYF. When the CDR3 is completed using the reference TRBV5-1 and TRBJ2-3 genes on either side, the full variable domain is KAGVTQTPRYLIKTRGQQVTLSCSPISGHRSVSWYQQTPGQGLQFLFEYFSETQRNKGNFPGRFSGRQFSNSRSEMNVSTLELGDSALYLCASSRRGGLAGPADTQYFGPGTRLTVL.